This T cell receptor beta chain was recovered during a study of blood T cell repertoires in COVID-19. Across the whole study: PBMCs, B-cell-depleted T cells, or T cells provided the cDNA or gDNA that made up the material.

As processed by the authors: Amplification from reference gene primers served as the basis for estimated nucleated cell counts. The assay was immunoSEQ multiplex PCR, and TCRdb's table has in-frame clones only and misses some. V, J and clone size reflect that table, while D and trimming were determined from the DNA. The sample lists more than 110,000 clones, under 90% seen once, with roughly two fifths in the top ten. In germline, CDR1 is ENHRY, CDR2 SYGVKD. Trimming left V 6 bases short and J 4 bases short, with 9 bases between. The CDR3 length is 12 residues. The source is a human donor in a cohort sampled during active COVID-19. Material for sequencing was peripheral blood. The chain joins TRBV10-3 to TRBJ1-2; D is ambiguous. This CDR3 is CAIRASTYGYTF. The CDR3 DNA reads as TGTGCCATCAGAGCATCCACCTATGGCTACACCTTC.